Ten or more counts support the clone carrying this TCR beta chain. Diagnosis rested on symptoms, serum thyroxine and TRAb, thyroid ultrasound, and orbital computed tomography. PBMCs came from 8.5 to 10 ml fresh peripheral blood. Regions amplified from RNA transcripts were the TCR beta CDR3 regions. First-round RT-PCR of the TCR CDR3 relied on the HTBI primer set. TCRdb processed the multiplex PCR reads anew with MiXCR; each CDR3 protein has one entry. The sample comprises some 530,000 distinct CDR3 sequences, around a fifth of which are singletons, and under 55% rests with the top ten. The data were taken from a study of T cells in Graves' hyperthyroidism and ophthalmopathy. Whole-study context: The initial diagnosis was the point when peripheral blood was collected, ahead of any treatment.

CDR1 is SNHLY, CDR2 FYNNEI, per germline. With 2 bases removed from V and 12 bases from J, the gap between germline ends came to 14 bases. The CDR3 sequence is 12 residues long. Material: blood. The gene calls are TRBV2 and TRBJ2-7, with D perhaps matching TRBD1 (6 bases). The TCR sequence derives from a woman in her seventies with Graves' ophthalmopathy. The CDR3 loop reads CASSEIRTVSYF. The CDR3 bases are TGTGCCAGCAGTGAAATCAGGACAGTTTCGTACTTC.